The 24 T cell receptor beta chains presented below share a single source sample, sequenced in a study of regulatory T cells in long-lasting Graves disease. Assembly of TCR beta libraries relied on iRepertoire HTBI primers together with Arm-PCR of CDR3 regions. Each CDR3 protein gets one entry after TCRdb re-called the multiplex PCR reads with MiXCR. Among 400,000 to 550,000 distinct CDR3 sequences, around 15% were seen once, and the ten largest hold about a quarter. Documented time point: newly diagnosed GD, antithyroid drugs for less than 3 months. Making the TCR library involved RNA that had been extracted from PBMCs. A further study also used this sample, focusing on T cells in Graves' hyperthyroidism and ophthalmopathy.

The source was peripheral blood mononuclear cells (PBMCs), collected at new diagnosis, from a patient treated with antithyroid drugs. These receptors all come from a woman under 30 with Graves disease.

The chain links TRBV10-2 to TRBJ2-3; D is unresolved. The CDR3 has 13 residues. V lost 6 bases and J lost 5, with 12 bases in between. The germline CDR1 and CDR2 sequences are WSHSY and SAAADI. The CDR3 is CASRTTGIDTQYF. CDR3 in DNA: TGCGCCAGCAGGACCACTGGCATAGATACGCAGTATTTT.

Written as DNA, the CDR3 is TGTGCCAGCAGTTACTCGTTTGGGGATCAGCCCCAGCATTTT. Translating it yields CASSYSFGDQPQHF. The J gene is TRBJ1-5, the V gene TRBV6-5; no definite D call. Trimming took 0 bases from V and 5 from J, leaving 8 bases between them. Looked up from germline, CDR1 is MNHEY and CDR2 is SVGAGI. CDR3 size: 14 residues.

This clonotype came up many times. The V gene is TRBV19, the J gene TRBJ2-2, with TRBD1 as a possible D gene (6 bases). Trimming removed 10 bases at V and 4 bases at J, with 13 bases between. CDR3 size: 13 residues. From germline, CDR1 is LNHDA and CDR2 SQIVND (reference sequence). Written as DNA, the CDR3 is TGTGCCACTCTACAGGGCCGCACCGGGGAGCTGTTTTTT. Its protein is CATLQGRTGELFF.

This clonotype was found a few times. V is TRBV14 and J is TRBJ1-1, with 8 bases lining up with TRBD1. The trim removed 0 bases at V and 3 bases at J, leaving 12 bases unmatched. This CDR3 has 18 residues. Germline V lookup: CDR1 SGHDN, CDR2 FVKESK. The CDR3 nucleotides read TGTGCCAGCAGCCAAGATCGCGCAGGGGGCGAATGGGACACTGAAGCTTTCTTT. This encodes CASSQDRAGGEWDTEAFF.

A word on this clonotype: Mismatch with germline at one junction end may stem from a read error. The chain uses TRBV9 and TRBJ2-1; 9 nucleotides match TRBD2. This CDR3 is 14 amino acids long. From germline, CDR1 is SGDLS and CDR2 YYNGEE. CDR3 amino acids: CASSVGSGSNEQFF. CDR3 in DNA: TGTGCCAGCAGTGTAGGTAGCGGGAGCAATGAGCAGTTCTTC.

V usage is TRBV6-5 and J usage is TRBJ1-2, with 7 bases fitting TRBD1. Looked up from germline, CDR1 is MNHEY and CDR2 is SVGAGI. After removal of 2 bases from V and 4 bases from J, the junction contained 4 bases not matched to a gene. The CDR3 extends over 14 amino acids. CDR3 loop: CASSYRQGIYGYTF. The CDR3 bases are TGTGCCAGCAGTTACCGACAGGGCATCTATGGCTACACCTTC.

This clonotype was counted at least ten times. The rearrangement uses TRBV28 and TRBJ2-5, with TRBD1 matching 7 bases. The CDR3 covers 15 residues. With V trimmed by 6 bases and J by 5 bases, 12 bases remained unmatched. Germline V CDR1 and CDR2: MDHEN, SYDVKM. This CDR3 is CASSNPQTGSETQYF. CDR3 sequence (DNA): TGTGCCAGCAGCAACCCCCAGACAGGGTCCGAGACCCAGTACTTC.

This clonotype was detected only a few times. The J gene is TRBJ2-7, the V gene TRBV28; D uncertain. The length of the CDR3 is 10 residues. Germline CDR1 and CDR2: MDHEN and SYDVKM. Trimming left V 2 bases short and J 8 bases short, with 4 bases between. Written as DNA, the CDR3 is TGTGCCAGCAGTTTAAATCAGCAGTACTTC. Protein sequence: CASSLNQQYF.

In this sample, this clonotype turned up many times. V and J are TRBV11-3 and TRBJ1-3; 8 positions agree with TRBD1. CDR1 is SGHNT and CDR2 is YENEEA in the germline V gene. The CDR3 totals 15 residues. Trimming cost V 4 bases and J 3 bases; bases outside gene matches: 5. The CDR3 bases are TGTGCCAGCAGCTCAGCAGGGGGCTTTGGAAACACCATATATTTT. It codes for CASSSAGGFGNTIYF.

This clonotype was found many times. This rearrangement joins TRBV11-2 to TRBJ2-1; 10 nucleotides align to TRBD2. CDR3 length equals 14 residues. Losses at the gene ends were 1 base for V and 10 bases for J; bases not matched to a gene: 4. Germline CDR1 and CDR2: SGHAT and FQNNGV. CDR3 sequence: CASSLVLAGLEQFF. CDR3 DNA: TGTGCCAGCAGCTTAGTACTAGCGGGATTAGAGCAGTTCTTC.

This clonotype came up many times. The genes are TRBV12-3 or TRBV12-4 and TRBJ2-7; D may correspond to TRBD1 or TRBD2 (5 bases each). The CDR3 is made up of 15 amino acids. Deletions cut 2 bases from V and 10 bases from J, with 21 bases between. The CDR3 region has the DNA TGTGCCAGCAGTTTATCCGGCGCCGGGACGGCTACCCAGTACTTC. This translates into CASSLSGAGTATQYF.

This clonotype was detected ten times or more. This sequence joins TRBV7-2 and TRBJ2-3; D gene uncertain. The germline V gene encodes CDR1 SGHTA and CDR2 FQGNSA. There are 14 residues in the CDR3. V was cut by 1 base and J by 0 bases, with 5 bases left in between. The CDR3 loop is CASSLEPSTDTQYF. CDR3 sequence (DNA): TGTGCCAGCAGCTTAGAACCCAGCACAGATACGCAGTATTTT.

This clonotype was observed many times. The rearrangement joins TRBV7-9 to TRBJ2-5; 9 bases agree with TRBD2. Unmatched junction bases numbered 10, after V lost 6 bases and J lost 5 bases. The CDR3 has 15 residues. Germline loops: CDR1 SEHNR, CDR2 FQNEAQ (reference sequence). CDR3: CASRPQGLAWETQYF. For the CDR3, the DNA is TGTGCCAGCAGGCCTCAAGGACTAGCGTGGGAGACCCAGTACTTC.

This clonotype was counted between two and nine times. This chain joins TRBV20-1 and TRBJ2-2; TRBD2 matches 11 bases. The CDR3 has 16 residues. V shed 3 bases and J 4 bases; nucleotides not matched to a gene: 7. The germline V gene has CDR1 DFQATT and CDR2 SNEGSKA (reference sequence). This CDR3 reads CSASELAGATTGELFF. The DNA of the CDR3 is TGCAGTGCTAGTGAACTAGCGGGAGCCACCACCGGGGAGCTGTTTTTT.

This clonotype was detected many times. This chain uses TRBV12-3 or TRBV12-4 with TRBJ1-6; possibly TRBD1 for D (5 bases). The germline V and J ends were trimmed by 6 bases and 9 bases, with 15 bases remaining between them. There are 14 residues in the CDR3. CDR3 nucleotide sequence: TGTGCCAGCAGCCCAAGTAAGAGGGGTTCACCCCTCCACTTT. It yields the protein CASSPSKRGSPLHF.

The V and J genes are TRBV30 and TRBJ1-6; TRBD1 is a possible D gene (5 bases). Trimming pared 1 base from V and 8 bases from J, leaving 12 bases between. The CDR3 contains 14 residues. Germline V lookup: CDR1 GTSNPN, CDR2 SVGIG (reference sequence). This CDR3 is CAWSGGVGYSPLHF. The CDR3, as DNA: TGTGCCTGGAGTGGGGGGGTCGGATATTCACCCCTCCACTTT.

The table lists this clonotype with many counts. V gene TRBV7-2 combines with J gene TRBJ2-7, with D perhaps matching TRBD1 or TRBD2 (5 bases each). The germline V gene has CDR1 SGHTA and CDR2 FQGNSA. This CDR3 is 15 amino acids long. Trimming removed 1 base from V and 0 bases from J, with 10 bases in between. CDR3 sequence: CASSLEIGTSYEQYF. The DNA for the CDR3 is TGTGCCAGCAGCTTAGAGATCGGGACCTCCTACGAGCAGTACTTC.

Many counts were recorded for this clonotype. The rearrangement uses TRBV2 and TRBJ2-7, with TRBD1 as a possible D gene (5 bases). Germline assignment: CDR1 SNHLY and CDR2 FYNNEI. The germline V and J ends were trimmed by 2 bases and 0 bases, with 8 bases remaining between them. This CDR3 has 14 residues. CDR3: CASSETGPSYEQYF. In DNA form, the CDR3 reads TGTGCCAGCAGTGAAACAGGTCCCTCCTACGAGCAGTACTTC.

This clonotype was seen a few times. The chain has TRBV6-1 and TRBJ1-2, with D possibly TRBD1 on 6 matching bases. In germline, CDR1 is MNHNS, CDR2 SASEGT. The CDR3 is made up of 12 amino acids. The V and J ends lost 6 bases and 8 bases respectively, with 13 bases between them. The CDR3 sequence: CASRQGSDGYTF. The CDR3 nucleotides are TGTGCCAGCAGGCAGGGGTCAGACGGCTACACCTTC.

V and J are TRBV9 and TRBJ2-5; D is unclear. The CDR3 is 11 amino acids. The V gene lost 4 bases and the J gene lost 6 bases, with 7 bases spanning the gap. The germline V gene encodes CDR1 SGDLS and CDR2 YYNGEE. This CDR3 is CASSTGQTQYF. In DNA form, the CDR3 reads TGTGCCAGCAGCACCGGGCAGACCCAGTACTTC.

Concerning this clonotype itself: Since a far larger clone is one base different, this is likely a read error. The V call is TRBV30, the J call TRBJ2-7, with TRBD1 identical over 7 bases. The CDR3 sequence is 14 residues long. Germline CDR1 GTSNPN, CDR2 SVGIG (reference sequence). Losses at the gene ends were 1 base for V and 7 bases for J; bases not matched to a gene: 10. CDR3 loop: CAWSALGTDNEQYF. CDR3 coding DNA: TGTGCCTGGAGTGCCCTCGGGACAGACAATGAGCAGTACTTC. The variable domain in full, with the rest retrieved from reference TRBV30 and TRBJ2-7, is SQTIHQWPATLVQPVGSPLSLECTVEGTSNPNLYWYRQAAGRGLQLLFYSVGIGQISSEVPQNLSASRPQDRQFILSSKKLLLSDSGFYLCAWSALGTDNEQYFGPGTRLTVT.

This clonotype was detected many times. This chain uses TRBV7-2 with TRBJ2-3; D remains unclear. The CDR3 contains 12 residues. CDR1 SGHTA and CDR2 FQGNSA come from the germline V gene. Trimming removed 3 bases from V and 6 bases from J, with 7 bases in between. The CDR3 DNA sequence: TGTGCCAGCAGCTTTTTCTCGGATACGCAGTATTTT. The encoded protein is CASSFFSDTQYF.

This clonotype was seen ten or more times. The genes are TRBV27 and TRBJ1-2; no reliable D call. The CDR3 covers 13 residues. CDR1 is MNHEY, CDR2 SMNVEV, per germline (reference sequence). Trimming stripped 4 bases from V and 9 bases from J, with 15 bases between. The DNA for the CDR3 is TGTGCCAGCAGTTCGGACCCTACCCTGCGCTACACCTTC. Its translation is CASSSDPTLRYTF.

V is TRBV6-5 and J is TRBJ1-2, with a weak D call TRBD1 (5 bases). The CDR3 extends over 13 amino acids. Germline CDR1 is MNHEY and CDR2 is SVGAGI. V dropped 0 bases and J dropped 6 bases, with 8 bases sitting between them. The CDR3 DNA sequence: TGTGCCAGCAGTTACTCCGACAGCCATGGCTACACCTTC. Its protein is CASSYSDSHGYTF.